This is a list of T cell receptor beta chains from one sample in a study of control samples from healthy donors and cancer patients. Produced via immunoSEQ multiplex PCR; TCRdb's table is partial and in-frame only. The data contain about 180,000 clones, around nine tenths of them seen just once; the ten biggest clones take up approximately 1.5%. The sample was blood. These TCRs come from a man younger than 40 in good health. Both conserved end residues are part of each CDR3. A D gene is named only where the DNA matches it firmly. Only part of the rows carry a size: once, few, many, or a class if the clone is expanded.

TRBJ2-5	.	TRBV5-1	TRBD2	CASNSGGLIQETQYF	TGCGCCAGCAACTCTGGGGGACTAATCCAAGAGACCCAGTACTTC
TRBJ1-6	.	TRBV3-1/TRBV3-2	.	CASSPGGYLSPLHF	TGTGCCAGCAGCCCGGGGGGGTACTTGTCACCCCTCCACTTT
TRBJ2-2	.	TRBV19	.	CASREVGNTGELFF	TGTGCCAGTAGGGAGGTGGGAAACACCGGGGAGCTGTTTTTT
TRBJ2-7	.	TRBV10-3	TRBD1	CAVFPGTGEYEQYF	TGTGCCGTCTTCCCCGGGACAGGGGAGTACGAGCAGTACTTC
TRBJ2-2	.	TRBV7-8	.	CASSSGANTGELFF	TGTGCCAGCAGCTCGGGAGCAAACACCGGGGAGCTGTTTTTT
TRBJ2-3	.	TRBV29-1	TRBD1	CSVQPGQRTDTQYF	TGCAGCGTGCAACCGGGACAGCGCACAGATACGCAGTATTTT
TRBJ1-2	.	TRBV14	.	CASGFGKYYGYTF	TGTGCCAGCGGTTTCGGGAAATACTATGGCTACACCTTC
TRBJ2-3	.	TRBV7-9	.	CASSLGLTVGDTQYF	TGTGCCAGCAGCTTGGGACTTACAGTCGGTGATACGCAGTATTTT
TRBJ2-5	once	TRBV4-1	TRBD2	CASSQEFGTSFQETQYF	TGCGCCAGCAGCCAAGAGTTTGGGACTAGCTTCCAAGAGACCCAGTACTTC
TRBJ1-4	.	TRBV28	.	CASSYPRGLEAKKLFF	TGTGCCAGCAGCTACCCTCGGGGACTTGAGGCGAAGAAACTGTTTTTT
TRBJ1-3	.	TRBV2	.	CASSWGSGVSGNTIYF	TGTGCCAGCAGTTGGGGGTCGGGGGTCTCTGGAAACACCATATATTTT
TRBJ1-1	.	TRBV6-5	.	CASHRGGAEAFF	TGTGCCAGCCATAGGGGGGGGGCTGAAGCTTTCTTT
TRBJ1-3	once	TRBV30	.	CAWSESASSGNTIYF	TGTGCCTGGAGCGAGAGCGCGAGCTCTGGAAACACCATATATTTT
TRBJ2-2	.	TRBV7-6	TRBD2	CASSTGLAGFGELFF	TGTGCCAGCAGCACGGGACTAGCGGGGTTCGGGGAGCTGTTTTTT
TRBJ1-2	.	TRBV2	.	CASSEGSRGYGYTF	TGTGCCAGCAGTGAAGGGAGCAGAGGCTATGGCTACACCTTC
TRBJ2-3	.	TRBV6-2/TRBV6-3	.	CASSYSIQDLTDTQYF	TGTGCCAGCAGTTACTCGATACAGGACCTCACAGATACGCAGTATTTT
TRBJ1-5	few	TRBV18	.	CASSPKVSDQPQHF	TGTGCCAGCTCACCGAAAGTCAGCGATCAGCCCCAGCATTTT
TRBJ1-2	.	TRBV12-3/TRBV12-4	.	CASRSGNYGYTF	TGTGCCAGCCGATCGGGCAACTATGGCTACACCTTC
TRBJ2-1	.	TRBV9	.	CASSVGPFLASDEQFF	TGTGCCAGCAGCGTAGGACCCTTCCTCGCGAGTGATGAGCAGTTCTTC
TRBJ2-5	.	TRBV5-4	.	CASSLDSGQETQYF	TGTGCCAGCAGCCTTGATAGCGGCCAAGAGACCCAGTACTTC
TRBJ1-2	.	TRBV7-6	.	CASSLAGTPGSYGYTF	TGTGCCAGCAGCTTAGCCGGGACACCGGGTAGCTATGGCTACACCTTC
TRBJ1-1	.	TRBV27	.	CASSLGQGRTNTEAFF	TGTGCCAGCAGTTTAGGGCAGGGGAGGACGAACACTGAAGCTTTCTTT
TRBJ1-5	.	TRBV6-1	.	CASSESGNQPQHF	TGTGCCAGCAGTGAATCAGGGAATCAGCCCCAGCATTTT
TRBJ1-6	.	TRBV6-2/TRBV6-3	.	CASSSLLRRPLHF	TGTGCCAGCAGTTCCCTACTCAGGAGACCCCTCCACTTT
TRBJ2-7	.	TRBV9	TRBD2	CASRAGTSGSNSAYEQYF	TGTGCCAGCCGCGCCGGGACTAGCGGGAGCAATTCAGCCTACGAGCAGTACTTC
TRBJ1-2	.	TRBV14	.	CASSPRRETYGYTF	TGTGCCAGCAGCCCGAGACGGGAAACCTATGGCTACACCTTC
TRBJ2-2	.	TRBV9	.	CASSVYTGELFF	TGTGCCAGCAGCGTATACACCGGGGAGCTGTTTTTT
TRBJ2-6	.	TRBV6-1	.	CASSEAGGFSGANVLTF	TGTGCCAGCAGTGAAGCGGGTGGGTTTTCTGGGGCCAACGTCCTGACTTTC
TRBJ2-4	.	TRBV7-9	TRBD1	CASSLHYRTGGVDIQYF	TGTGCCAGCAGCTTACACTACCGGACAGGGGGGGTGGACATTCAGTACTTC
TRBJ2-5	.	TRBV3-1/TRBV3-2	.	CASSRGVNQETQYF	TGTGCCAGCAGCCGGGGGGTTAACCAAGAGACCCAGTACTTC
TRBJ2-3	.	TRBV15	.	CATSRGQEFSTDTQYF	TGTGCCACCAGCAGAGGTCAAGAATTTAGCACAGATACGCAGTATTTT
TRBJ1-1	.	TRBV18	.	CASSPGAANTEAFF	TGTGCCAGCTCACCGGGGGCAGCGAACACTGAAGCTTTCTTT
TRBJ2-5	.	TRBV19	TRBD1	CASSVTGTETQYF	TGTGCCAGTAGTGTGACAGGGACAGAGACCCAGTACTTC
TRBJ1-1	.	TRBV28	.	CASTRLGTEAFF	TGTGCCAGCACCCGCCTGGGGACTGAAGCTTTCTTT
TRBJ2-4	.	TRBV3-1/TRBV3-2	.	CASSQERGAKNIQYF	TGTGCCAGCAGCCAAGAACGGGGGGCTAAAAACATTCAGTACTTC
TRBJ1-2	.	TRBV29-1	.	CSVAGGENGYTF	TGCAGCGTTGCGGGGGGGGAGAATGGCTACACCTTC
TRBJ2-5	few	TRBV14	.	CASSQGPSGRIQETQYF	TGTGCCAGCAGCCAAGGCCCGTCGGGGCGGATACAAGAGACCCAGTACTTC
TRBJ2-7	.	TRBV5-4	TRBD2	CASSLGGRTLYEQYF	TGTGCCAGCAGCTTGGGCGGGAGGACCCTATACGAGCAGTACTTC
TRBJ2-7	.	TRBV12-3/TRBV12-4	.	CASSQGSSGEQYF	TGTGCCAGCAGCCAAGGGAGCAGTGGCGAGCAGTACTTC
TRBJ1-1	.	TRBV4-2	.	CASSQARVNTEAFF	TGTGCCAGCAGCCAAGCTCGGGTGAACACTGAAGCTTTCTTT
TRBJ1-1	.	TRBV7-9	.	CASSPLGENTEAFF	TGTGCCAGCAGCCCCCTCGGGGAGAACACTGAAGCTTTCTTT
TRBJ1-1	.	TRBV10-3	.	CATTGQENTEAFF	TGTGCCACCACGGGGCAGGAGAACACTGAAGCTTTCTTT
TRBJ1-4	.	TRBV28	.	CASNLGEKLFF	TGTGCCAGCAACTTGGGGGAAAAACTGTTTTTT
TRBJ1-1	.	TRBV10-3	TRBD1	CAIRPTGASHTEAFF	TGTGCCATCAGACCCACAGGGGCTTCCCACACTGAAGCTTTCTTT
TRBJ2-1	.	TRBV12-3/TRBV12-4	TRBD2	CASSPPGGDEQFF	TGTGCCAGCAGTCCTCCGGGGGGAGATGAGCAGTTCTTC
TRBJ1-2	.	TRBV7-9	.	CASSLEVVHGYTF	TGTGCCAGCAGCTTAGAAGTAGTCCATGGCTACACCTTC
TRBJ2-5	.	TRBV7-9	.	CASSYGTERETQYF	TGTGCCAGCAGCTACGGGACGGAACGAGAGACCCAGTACTTC
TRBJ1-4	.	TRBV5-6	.	CASSLGRQGNEKLFF	TGTGCCAGCAGCTTGGGTCGGCAGGGCAATGAAAAACTGTTTTTT
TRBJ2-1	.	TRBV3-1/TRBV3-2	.	CASSQIYIDEQFF	TGTGCCAGCAGCCAAATCTATATCGATGAGCAGTTCTTC
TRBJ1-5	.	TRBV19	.	CASSILPSNQPQHF	TGTGCCAGTAGTATACTCCCGTCCAATCAGCCCCAGCATTTT
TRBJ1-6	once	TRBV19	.	CASSIMGTRGDSPLHF	TGTGCCAGTAGTATCATGGGGACGCGAGGAGATTCACCCCTCCACTTT
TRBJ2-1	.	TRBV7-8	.	CASSLRGEQFF	TGTGCCAGCAGCTTAAGGGGGGAGCAGTTCTTC
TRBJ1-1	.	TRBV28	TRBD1	CAGRDRNTEAFF	TGTGCCGGCCGGGACAGGAACACTGAAGCTTTCTTT
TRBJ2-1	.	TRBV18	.	CASSPGPAREQFF	TGTGCCAGCTCACCAGGACCCGCCCGTGAGCAGTTCTTC
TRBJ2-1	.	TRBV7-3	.	CASSLLDSSYNEQFF	TGTGCCAGCAGCTTACTGGATAGCTCCTACAATGAGCAGTTCTTC
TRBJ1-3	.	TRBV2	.	CASKGSGNTIYF	TGTGCCAGCAAGGGTTCTGGAAACACCATATATTTT
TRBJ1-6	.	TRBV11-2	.	CASSLDYAASYSPLHF	TGTGCCAGCAGCTTAGATTATGCAGCGAGCTATTCACCCCTCCACTTT
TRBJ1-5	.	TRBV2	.	CASGEAGNQPQHF	TGTGCCAGCGGGGAGGCCGGCAATCAGCCCCAGCATTTT
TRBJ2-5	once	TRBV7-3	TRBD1	CASSSGTGSETQYF	TGTGCCAGCAGCTCCGGGACAGGGTCAGAGACCCAGTACTTC